This TCR beta chain was obtained from a study of blood T cell repertoires in COVID-19. Overall study context: COVID-19 samples collected from the United States, Italy and Spain covered acute and convalescent phases. T cells, B-cell-depleted T cells, or PBMCs provided the cDNA or gDNA that served as material.

This clone was counted a few times. Seattle patients were enrolled while actively infected and followed longitudinally. Original data processing: Reference gene primer amplification in the assay estimated nucleated cell counts. TCRdb keeps only in-frame clones here, not all; method: immunoSEQ multiplex PCR. V and J calls and clone size are copied from that table; D and trimming were computed from the DNA. The data show 430,000 or so clones, 85% to 90% seen once. Per germline, CDR1 SEHNR and CDR2 FQNEAQ (reference sequence). V lost 7 bases and J lost 7, with 19 bases in between. This CDR3 region has 14 residues.

The specimen sequenced was peripheral blood. This receptor was obtained from a man aged 18 to 30 with COVID-19, enrolled during active disease. The chain links TRBV7-9 to TRBJ2-5; D may be TRBD2 (5 bases). The CDR3 region is CASNFGDGEVTQYF. CDR3 DNA sequence: TGTGCCAGCAACTTCGGAGACGGGGAAGTGACCCAGTACTTC.